This T cell receptor beta chain comes out of a study of blood T cell repertoires in COVID-19. Germline V CDR1 and CDR2: LNHDA, SQIVND (reference sequence). The length of the CDR3 is 13 residues. The V and J ends lost 5 bases and 9 bases, in that order; junction bases with no gene match: 6. Sequenced by immunoSEQ multiplex PCR; TCRdb stores in-frame clones only, minus some. This table holds around 250,000 clones, 80% to 90% found once. Sequencing was carried out using PBMCs or T cells enriched from blood (not recorded which). The chain has TRBV19 and TRBJ2-2, with TRBD1 identical over 7 bases. The sequence came from a woman in her forties or fifties who had been exposed to COVID-19. CDR3 DNA sequence: TGTGCCAGTAGTTCTGACAGGGTCAGGGAGCTGTTTTTT. It is translated as CASSSDRVRELFF.